The clone carrying this T cell receptor (delta chain) turned up a few times. Its antigen is undetermined. For this DNA, TCRdb reports the protein of a much larger clone, which diverges at residue 19, most likely from a read error; the protein presented here is translated directly from the DNA. This entry belongs to a study of γδ T cells in repeated Plasmodium falciparum infection. Background on the study: Sampling occurred at baseline, pre-infection for selected infections, and 21 days post-infection. General study findings and limits: Vdelta2-negative gammadelta repertoires, largely Vdelta1+, seemingly showed infection-driven waves of new clonal selection.

Sequencing covered both gamma and delta TCR chains per sample. TCRdb redid clone calling on the multiplex PCR reads using CATT. This table holds approximately 93,000 delta-chain clones, roughly 0.98% found once. Gammadelta T cells were flow-sorted from PBMC into Vgamma9/Vdelta2+ and Vdelta2-negative populations for bulk analysis. The CDR3 loop spans 22 amino acids. Germline-derived CDR1 and CDR2 are GEAIGNYY and EKD. The J gene is TRDJ1, the V gene TRDV2, with 10 bases lining up with TRDD3. The J gene is not listed in TCRdb, so it was assigned here from a DNA match to germline. Input material: gamma-delta T cells from blood. This receptor was taken from a pool of human donors (malaria-infected and uninfected, not separated). DNA of the CDR3: TGTGCCTGTGACACCGGACAATACTGGGGGATCCCTTCCCTCCGATACACCGATAGACTCATCTTT. Amino acid sequence: CACDTGQYWGIPSLRYTDRLIF.